These 24 T cell receptor beta chains originate from one sample sequenced in a study of OX40 agonist ivuxolimab in advanced cancers. Assay: immunoSEQ multiplex PCR; the TCRdb copy retains only in-frame clones and omits some. The sample holds 73,000 or so clones, about 92% seen once. The material sequenced was CD4+ or CD8+ T cells sorted from blood, taken in a trial of the OX40 agonist ivuxolimab. The receptors stem from an adult with an advanced solid tumor such as melanoma, head and neck, liver or kidney cancer.

This rearrangement joins TRBV11-2 to TRBJ2-3; the match to TRBD2 covers 7 bases. V lost 1 base to trimming and J lost 6 bases; unmatched junction nucleotides: 1. This CDR3 region has 13 residues. Germline values: CDR1 SGHAT, CDR2 FQNNGV. CDR3 DNA: TGTGCCAGCAGCTTAGTGGGGGGGGATACGCAGTATTTT. The encoded protein is CASSLVGGDTQYF.

The V gene is TRBV27, the J gene TRBJ1-1; D might be TRBD1 (6 bases). Per the germline V gene, CDR1 is MNHEY and CDR2 is SMNVEV (reference sequence). With 0 bases removed from V and 2 bases from J, the gap between germline ends came to 10 bases. CDR3 length: 15 amino acids. The CDR3 sequence is CASSLSRGGNTEAFF. The CDR3 nucleotides read TGTGCCAGCAGTTTATCGAGGGGGGGAAACACTGAAGCTTTCTTT.

CDR3 bases: TGTGCCAGCAGCTCCGGGACCCTATCCTACGAGCAGTACTTC. Translated: CASSSGTLSYEQYF. The chain employs TRBV5-6 and TRBJ2-7; D is perhaps TRBD1 or TRBD2 (5 bases each). Germline CDR1 SGHDT, CDR2 YYEEEE. The CDR3 is 14 residues long. V lost 3 bases and J lost 1, with 11 bases in between.

The rearrangement uses TRBV27 and TRBJ1-1; D is uncertain. Germline V gene data show CDR1 as MNHEY and CDR2 as SMNVEV (reference sequence). Deletions cut 5 bases from V and 6 bases from J, with 13 bases between. CDR3 length: 13 amino acids. CDR3 sequence: CASSPGEAAEAFF. The CDR3 DNA sequence: TGTGCCAGCAGTCCCGGGGAGGCGGCTGAAGCTTTCTTT.

J is TRBJ2-1 and V is TRBV6-1; tentative D call: TRBD2 (6 bases). From germline, CDR1 is MNHNS and CDR2 SASEGT. The CDR3 runs 14 residues. V lost 7 bases and J lost 0, with 10 bases in between. CDR3 DNA: TGTGCCAGCACTGGGGGGAGCTCCTACAATGAGCAGTTCTTC. The encoded protein is CASTGGSSYNEQFF.

The genes are TRBV21-1 and TRBJ2-7; the table's D call, TRBD1, has no DNA check behind it. TRBV21-1 is a known pseudogene. The CDR3 extends over 17 amino acids. CDR3 residues: CASSENNRDRRRGEQYF. The CDR3 region has the DNA TGTGCCAGCAGCGAAAATAATAGGGACAGGAGACGTGGGGAGCAGTACTTC.

The chain is built from TRBV4-1 and TRBJ1-1, with D maybe TRBD1 (6 bases). The ends were cut back, 5 bases at V and 12 bases at J, with 19 bases in the middle. The CDR3 covers 13 residues. Germline V gene data show CDR1 as MGHRA and CDR2 as YSYEKL. The CDR3 DNA sequence: TGCGCCAGCAGCAGTCAACCCCTGCAGGGGACTTTCTTT. It translates to CASSSQPLQGTFF.

The CDR3 here is CASSPWTSTSETQYF. Here the CDR3 DNA reads TGTGCCAGCAGCCCCTGGACTAGCACGTCCGAGACCCAGTACTTC. The chain recombines TRBV5-6 with TRBJ2-5, with 8 bases matching TRBD2. The length of the CDR3 is 15 residues. The germline CDR1 and CDR2 sequences are SGHDT and YYEEEE. V gave up 4 bases and J gave up 5 bases; unmatched junction bases: 10.

V and J are TRBV4-2 and TRBJ2-7, with 7 bases identical to TRBD2. The J segment lost 3 bases and the V segment lost 1 base, leaving 3 bases of the junction unmatched. The CDR3 totals 14 residues. The germline V gene encodes CDR1 LGHNA and CDR2 YNFKEQ. The CDR3 DNA is TGTGCCAGCAGCCAAGCGGGGGGTTACTACGAGCAGTACTTC. It yields the protein CASSQAGGYYEQYF.

This chain joins TRBV13 and TRBJ1-2; no reliable D call. The germline V gene encodes CDR1 PRHDT and CDR2 FYEKMQ (reference sequence). V dropped 5 bases and J dropped 0 bases, with 10 bases sitting between them. This CDR3 is built from 14 residues. CDR3 sequence (DNA): TGTGCCAGCAGCCCGCCGGAGACTAACTATGGCTACACCTTC. It translates to CASSPPETNYGYTF.

The chain is built from TRBV9 and TRBJ2-2; 9 nucleotides align to TRBD1. The length of the CDR3 is 20 residues. Germline assignment: CDR1 SGDLS and CDR2 YYNGEE. V trimming: 7 bases; J trimming: 0 bases; junction bases outside the gene matches: 19. Here the CDR3 DNA reads TGTGCCAGCGCACGACAGACCGGGACAGGGAATGGGGCGAACACCGGGGAGCTGTTTTTT. Protein product: CASARQTGTGNGANTGELFF. The full variable domain, completed using reference TRBV9 and TRBJ2-2, is DSGVTQTPKHLITATGQRVTLRCSPRSGDLSVYWYQQSLDQGLQFLIQYYNGEERAKGNILERFSAQQFPDLHSELNLSSLELGDSALYFCASARQTGTGNGANTGELFFGEGSRLTVL.

The V and J genes are TRBV10-3 and TRBJ1-2, with 10 bases identical to TRBD1. Germline trimming cut 2 bases from V and 8 bases from J; bases unmatched to any gene: 11. Per germline, CDR1 ENHRY and CDR2 SYGVKD. This CDR3 contains 16 residues. The CDR3 is CAISEQPTGGHEGYTF. In nucleotides, the CDR3 is TGTGCCATCAGTGAGCAGCCGACAGGGGGCCATGAGGGCTACACCTTC.

The rearrangement uses TRBV2 and TRBJ2-1, with D perhaps matching TRBD1 (6 bases). Trimming took 8 bases from V and 6 from J, leaving 14 bases between them. The CDR3 is 13 amino acids. Germline V lookup: CDR1 SNHLY, CDR2 FYNNEI. CDR3 loop: CASRLQGSNEQFF. For the CDR3, the DNA is TGTGCCAGCCGTCTCCAGGGGTCCAATGAGCAGTTCTTC.

This sequence joins TRBV9 and TRBJ2-7; 11 positions agree with TRBD1. This CDR3 comprises 15 residues. CDR1 is SGDLS and CDR2 is YYNGEE in the germline V gene. Trimming cost V 3 bases and J 0 bases; bases outside gene matches: 2. The CDR3 DNA sequence: TGTGCCAGCAGCGCCGGGACAGGGGGCTCCTACGAGCAGTACTTC. This codes for CASSAGTGGSYEQYF.

This clone has only one observation. The chain uses TRBV19 and TRBJ2-3, with D possibly being TRBD1 (6 bases). The CDR3 runs to 15 residues. V was pared by 1 base and J by 2 bases, with 10 bases between. Looked up from germline, CDR1 is LNHDA and CDR2 is SQIVND (reference sequence). DNA for the CDR3: TGTGCCAGTAGTATAGCCTGGACAGACACAGATACGCAGTATTTT. As protein: CASSIAWTDTDTQYF.

V usage is TRBV7-9 and J usage is TRBJ1-4; 7 bases fit TRBD1. The trim removed 8 bases at V and 8 bases at J, leaving 17 bases unmatched. The CDR3 contains 16 residues. Germline V gives CDR1 SEHNR, CDR2 FQNEAQ (reference sequence). The CDR3 DNA reads TGTGCCAGCGAACTATTTGGGGCAGGGGGTGAGGAAAAACTGTTTTTT. It encodes CASELFGAGGEEKLFF.

This clone is classed as medium-sized. The rearrangement joins TRBV4-2 to TRBJ2-1; TRBD2 agrees at 10 bases. The CDR3 covers 15 residues. The V segment lost 4 bases and the J segment 7 bases; nucleotides outside the gene matches: 7. Germline CDR1 is LGHNA and CDR2 is YNFKEQ. The CDR3 nucleotides read TGTGCCAGCAGCCCGCTAGCGGGGGACGGGAATGAGCAGTTCTTC. This codes for CASSPLAGDGNEQFF.

The CDR3 sequence is CASSQPNTGTGNYGYTF. CDR3 sequence (DNA): TGCGCCAGCAGCCAACCCAACACCGGGACAGGGAACTATGGCTACACCTTC. The rearrangement uses TRBV4-1 and TRBJ1-2; 9 bases match TRBD1. The germline CDR1 and CDR2 sequences are MGHRA and YSYEKL. V shed 2 bases, J shed 2 bases, and the junction held 9 bases outside the gene matches. This CDR3 has 17 residues.

This clone appeared a single time. Sequence at one end of the junction differs from germline and may be a read error. The chain's CDR3 is CASSPWTSGGTSNF. The DNA for the CDR3 is TGTGCCAGCAGCCCATGGACTAGCGGGGGGACTAGCAACTTC. The chain employs TRBV7-2 and TRBJ2-5, with 14 bases identical to TRBD2. The V gene's germline CDR1 is SGHTA and CDR2 FQGNSA. The CDR3 length is 14 residues.

The rearrangement links TRBV19 to TRBJ1-6; no firm D call. Germline V gene sequence: CDR1 LNHDA, CDR2 SQIVND (reference sequence). V dropped 5 bases and J dropped 9 bases, with 11 bases sitting between them. CDR3 length: 13 residues. The CDR3 region has the DNA TGTGCCAGTAGTGGAGGGAAAATTTCACCCCTCCACTTT. This sequence encodes CASSGGKISPLHF. Filled out from reference TRBV19 and TRBJ1-6, the complete variable domain reads DGGITQSPKYLFRKEGQNVTLSCEQNLNHDAMYWYRQDPGQGLRLIYYSQIVNDFQKGDIAEGYSVSREKKESFPLTVTSAQKNPTAFYLCASSGGKISPLHFGNGTRLTVT.

V usage is TRBV7-9 and J usage is TRBJ1-2; no definite D call. CDR3 size: 14 residues. Germline CDR1 reads SEHNR; CDR2 reads FQNEAQ (reference sequence). Trimming pared 1 base from V and 4 bases from J, leaving 10 bases between. Written as DNA, the CDR3 is TGTGCCAGCAGCTTAGGTAACAGCATCTATGGCTACACCTTC. This gives the protein CASSLGNSIYGYTF.

The chain combines TRBV27 with TRBJ2-7; 9 bases match TRBD1. The CDR3 runs to 16 residues. The trim removed 3 bases at V and 2 bases at J, leaving 8 bases unmatched. Germline assignment: CDR1 MNHEY and CDR2 SMNVEV (reference sequence). CDR3 bases: TGTGCCAGCAGTTTCTTTGACAGGGGGAGCCCCTACGAGCAGTACTTC. Amino acid sequence: CASSFFDRGSPYEQYF.

This clone was detected once. The chain has TRBV13 and TRBJ2-3; 13 bases align to TRBD2. V was pared by 5 bases and J by 5 bases, with 4 bases of the junction left unmatched. This CDR3 is built from 15 residues. CDR1 is PRHDT and CDR2 is FYEKMQ in the germline V gene (reference sequence). CDR3 sequence (DNA): TGTGCCAGCAGCATACGGACTAGCGGGGGAGATACGCAGTATTTT. Residues: CASSIRTSGGDTQYF. The entire variable domain, with the rest obtained from reference TRBV13 and TRBJ2-3, is as follows: AAGVIQSPRHLIKEKRETATLKCYPIPRHDTVYWYQQGPGQDPQFLISFYEKMQSDKGSIPDRFSAQQFSDYHSELNMSSLELGDSALYFCASSIRTSGGDTQYFGPGTRLTVL.

The chain couples TRBV6-5 to TRBJ2-7; TRBD2 matches at 9 bases. The ends lost 8 bases at V and 3 bases at J; junction bases unmatched: 11. Germline CDR1 and CDR2: MNHEY and SVGAGI. The CDR3 consists of 15 residues. CDR3 sequence (DNA): TGTGCCAGCGGGAGTCTCAGCGGGGGGAACTACGAGCAGTACTTC. This encodes CASGSLSGGNYEQYF.